The source of this T cell receptor (beta chain) is a study of T cell clonality in common variable immunodeficiency. Findings and caveats of the study: In common variable immunodeficiency, TCR beta chains reportedly carried fewer deletions and N-nucleotide insertions. What drives increased CVID clonality needs T cell subpopulation sequencing.

Each donor provided about 5 to 8 ml of heparinized whole blood. This clone was counted ten times or more. Its antigen remains unknown. Read sequence stops 3 residues before the CDR3 end, and the germline J gene provides the missing end. The method was immunoSEQ multiplex PCR; TCRdb's version includes in-frame clones alone and lacks a portion of them. The sample shows fewer than 75,000 clones, no singletons; the ten largest hold roughly 1.6%. Germline loops: CDR1 LNHDA, CDR2 SQIVND (reference sequence). This CDR3 has 17 residues. V lost 5 bases and J lost 0; bases outside the gene matches: 9. The chain uses TRBV19 and TRBJ2-4, with 8 bases identical to TRBD1. The origin of this receptor is a person aged 18 to 70 in good health. Material for sequencing was peripheral blood mononuclear cells. CDR3 bases read: TGTGCCAGTAGTTTCGGACAGGGCGGCATAGCCAAAAACATT. Translated, it gives CASSFGQGGIAKNI. The full CDR3 protein is CASSFGQGGIAKNIQYF.